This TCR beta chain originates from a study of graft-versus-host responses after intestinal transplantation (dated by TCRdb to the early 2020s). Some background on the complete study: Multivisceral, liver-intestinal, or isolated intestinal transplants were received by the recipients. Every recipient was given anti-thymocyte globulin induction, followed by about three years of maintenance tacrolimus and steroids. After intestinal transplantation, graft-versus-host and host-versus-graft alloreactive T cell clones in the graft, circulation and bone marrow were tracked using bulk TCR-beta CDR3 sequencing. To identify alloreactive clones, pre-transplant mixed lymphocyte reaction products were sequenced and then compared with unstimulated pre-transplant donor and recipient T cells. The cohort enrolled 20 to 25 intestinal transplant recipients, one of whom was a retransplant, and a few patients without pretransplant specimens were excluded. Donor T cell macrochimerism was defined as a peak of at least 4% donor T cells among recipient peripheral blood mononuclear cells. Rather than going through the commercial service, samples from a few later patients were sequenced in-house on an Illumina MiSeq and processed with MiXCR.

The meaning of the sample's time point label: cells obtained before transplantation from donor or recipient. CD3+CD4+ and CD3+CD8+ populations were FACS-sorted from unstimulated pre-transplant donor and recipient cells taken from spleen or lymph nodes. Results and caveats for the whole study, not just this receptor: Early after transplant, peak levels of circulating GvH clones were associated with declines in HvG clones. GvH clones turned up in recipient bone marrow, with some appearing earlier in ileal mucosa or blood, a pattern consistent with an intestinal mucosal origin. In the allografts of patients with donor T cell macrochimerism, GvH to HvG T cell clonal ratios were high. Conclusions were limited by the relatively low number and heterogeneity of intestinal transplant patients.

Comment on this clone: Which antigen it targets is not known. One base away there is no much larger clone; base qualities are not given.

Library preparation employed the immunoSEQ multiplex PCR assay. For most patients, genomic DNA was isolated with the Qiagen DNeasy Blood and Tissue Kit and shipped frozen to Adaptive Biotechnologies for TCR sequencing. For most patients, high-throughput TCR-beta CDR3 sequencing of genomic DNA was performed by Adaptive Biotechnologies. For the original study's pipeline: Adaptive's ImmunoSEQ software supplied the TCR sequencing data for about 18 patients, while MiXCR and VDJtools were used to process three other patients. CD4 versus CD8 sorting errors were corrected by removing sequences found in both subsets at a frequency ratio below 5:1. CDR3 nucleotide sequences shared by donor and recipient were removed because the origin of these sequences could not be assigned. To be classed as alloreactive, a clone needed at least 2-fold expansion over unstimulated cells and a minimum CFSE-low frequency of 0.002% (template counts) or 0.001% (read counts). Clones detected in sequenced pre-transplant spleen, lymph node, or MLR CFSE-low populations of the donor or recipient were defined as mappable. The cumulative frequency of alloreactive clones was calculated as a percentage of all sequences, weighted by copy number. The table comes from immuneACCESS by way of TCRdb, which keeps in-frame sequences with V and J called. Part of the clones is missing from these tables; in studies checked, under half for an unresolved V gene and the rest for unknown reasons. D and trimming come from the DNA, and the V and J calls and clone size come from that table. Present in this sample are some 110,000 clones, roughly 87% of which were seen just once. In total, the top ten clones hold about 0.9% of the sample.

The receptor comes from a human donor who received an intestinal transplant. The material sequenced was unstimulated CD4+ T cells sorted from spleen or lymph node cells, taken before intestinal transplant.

The CDR3 is CASSYNRLAGDTQYF. The sequence in DNA is TGCGCCAGCAGCTACAACCGACTAGCTGGAGATACGCAGTATTTT. The V and J genes are TRBV5-1 and TRBJ2-3, with 7 middle bases fitting TRBD2. Compared with germline, V lacks 3 bases and J lacks 5 bases; bases without a gene match: 9. The CDR3 runs 15 amino acids, cysteine and phenylalanine included. Of the read, only the CDR3 DNA is kept; its 45 bases are in frame from base 1. As encoded in the germline V gene, CDR1 is SGHRS while CDR2 is YFSETQ.